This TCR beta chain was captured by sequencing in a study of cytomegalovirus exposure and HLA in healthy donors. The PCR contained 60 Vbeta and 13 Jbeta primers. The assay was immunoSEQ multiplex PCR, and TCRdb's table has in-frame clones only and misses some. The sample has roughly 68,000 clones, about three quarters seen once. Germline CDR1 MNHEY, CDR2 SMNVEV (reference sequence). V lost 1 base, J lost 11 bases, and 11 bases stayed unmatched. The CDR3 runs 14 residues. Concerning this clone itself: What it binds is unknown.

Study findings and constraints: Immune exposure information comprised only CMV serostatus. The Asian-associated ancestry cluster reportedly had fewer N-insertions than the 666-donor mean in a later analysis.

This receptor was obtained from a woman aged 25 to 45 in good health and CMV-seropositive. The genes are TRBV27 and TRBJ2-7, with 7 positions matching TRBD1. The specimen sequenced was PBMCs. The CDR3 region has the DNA TGTGCCAGCAGTTTATTTACCGGGACAGATAGGAAGTACTTC. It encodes CASSLFTGTDRKYF.